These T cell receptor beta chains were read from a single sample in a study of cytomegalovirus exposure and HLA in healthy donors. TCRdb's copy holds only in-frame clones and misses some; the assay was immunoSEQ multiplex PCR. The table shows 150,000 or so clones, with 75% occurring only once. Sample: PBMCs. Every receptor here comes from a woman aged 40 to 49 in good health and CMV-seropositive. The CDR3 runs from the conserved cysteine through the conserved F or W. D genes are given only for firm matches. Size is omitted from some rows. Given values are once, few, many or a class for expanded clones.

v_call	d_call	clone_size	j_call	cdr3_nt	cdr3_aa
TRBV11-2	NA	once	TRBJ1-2	TGTGCCAGCAGCTTAGATCGGGGGGGGGTCTATGGCTACACCTTC	CASSLDRGGVYGYTF
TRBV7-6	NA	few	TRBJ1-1	TGTGCCAGCAGCTTAGTGTCTGGCAGGGAGAACACTGAAGCTTTCTTT	CASSLVSGRENTEAFF
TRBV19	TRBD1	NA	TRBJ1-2	TGTGCCAGTACCCTGACAGGGGTTTACTATGGCTACACCTTC	CASTLTGVYYGYTF
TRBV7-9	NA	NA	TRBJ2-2	TGTGCCAGCATAGGAGGGCAATTAAGTAGGACCGGGGAGCTGTTTTTT	CASIGGQLSRTGELFF
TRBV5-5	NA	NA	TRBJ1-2	TGTGCCAGCAGCTCACAGGCGGACTATGGCTACACCTTC	CASSSQADYGYTF
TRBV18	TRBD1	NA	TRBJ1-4	TGTGCCAGCTCACAGGACAGGGCCAGGTTTGATGAAAAACTGTTTTTT	CASSQDRARFDEKLFF
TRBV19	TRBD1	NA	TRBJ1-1	TGTGCCAGTCGAAGACAGGGGGCGAGCACTGAAGCTTTCTTT	CASRRQGASTEAFF
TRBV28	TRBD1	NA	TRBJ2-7	TGTGCCAGCAGTTACCACGGGACAGTGGGCTACGAGCAGTACTTC	CASSYHGTVGYEQYF
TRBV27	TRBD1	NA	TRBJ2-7	TGTGCCAGCAGTATAGGGGGCAGAACCTACGAGCAGTACTTC	CASSIGGRTYEQYF
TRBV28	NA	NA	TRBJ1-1	TGTGCCAGCAGTTTATTGGGGGGGGGAGCGAACACTGAAGCTTTCTTT	CASSLLGGGANTEAFF
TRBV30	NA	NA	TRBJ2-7	TGTGCCTGGACCTGGGCGGGGTCCTACGAGCAGTACTTC	CAWTWAGSYEQYF
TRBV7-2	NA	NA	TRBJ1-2	TGTGCCAGCAGCTTGGGGCAGGGTTATGGCTACACCTTC	CASSLGQGYGYTF
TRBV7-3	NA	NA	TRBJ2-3	TGTGCCAGCAGCTCCTACGCCTCCACAGATACGCAGTATTTT	CASSSYASTDTQYF
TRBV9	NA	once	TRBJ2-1	TGTGCCAGCAGGGCCACAGGGAGCGAAGTTGGTGAGCAGTTCTTC	CASRATGSEVGEQFF
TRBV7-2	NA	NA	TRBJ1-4	TGTGCCAGCAGCTCCTACACTAATGAAAAACTGTTTTTT	CASSSYTNEKLFF
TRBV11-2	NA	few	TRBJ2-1	TGTGCCAGCAGCTTAGTGGCAGGGTTATGGAATGAGCAGTTCTTC	CASSLVAGLWNEQFF
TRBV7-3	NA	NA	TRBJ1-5	TGTGCCAGCAGTCGTAATCAGCCCCAGCATTTT	CASSRNQPQHF
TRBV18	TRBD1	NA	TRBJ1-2	TGTGCCAGCTCACCGGGAGGCGGGACAGGGGAGATGAAGGGCTACACCTTC	CASSPGGGTGEMKGYTF
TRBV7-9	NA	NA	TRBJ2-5	TGTGCCAGCAGTCGGGTACAAGAGACCCAGTACTTC	CASSRVQETQYF
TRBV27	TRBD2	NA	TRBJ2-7	TGTGCCAGCAGGGTGACTAGCGGGAGGGCCTACGAGCAGTACTTC	CASRVTSGRAYEQYF
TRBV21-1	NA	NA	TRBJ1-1	TGTGCCAAACCGGGACAGGGGTTGAACACTGAAGCTTTCTTT	CAKPGQGLNTEAFF
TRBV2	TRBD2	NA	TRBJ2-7	TGTGCCAGCAGTGAAACGCTACTAGCGTACGAGCAGTACTTC	CASSETLLAYEQYF
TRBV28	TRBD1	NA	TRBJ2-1	TGTGCCAGCACCCCATCCGGGACAGGGGAATACAATGAGCAGTTCTTC	CASTPSGTGEYNEQFF
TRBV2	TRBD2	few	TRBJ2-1	TGTGCCAGCGGGGGGGGACTAGCGGGAGTGGATGAGCAGTTCTTC	CASGGGLAGVDEQFF
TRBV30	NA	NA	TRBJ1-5	TGTGCCTGGAGTGTACGCAGAGGTGGGAATCAGCCCCAGCATTTT	CAWSVRRGGNQPQHF
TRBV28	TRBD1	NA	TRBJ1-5	TGTGCCAGCAGTCCGGGACAGGGCGGTCAGCCCCAGCATTTT	CASSPGQGGQPQHF
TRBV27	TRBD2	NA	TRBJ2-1	TGTGCCAGCCGGCTGGGACTAGCCGCCGAAAGCTCCTACAATGAGCAGTTCTTC	CASRLGLAAESSYNEQFF
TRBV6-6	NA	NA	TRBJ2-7	TGTGCCAGCAGTTTGGACAGCTACGAGCAGTACTTC	CASSLDSYEQYF
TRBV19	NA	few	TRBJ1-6	TGTGCCAGTAGTCTGACCCGTACAGCTCAGGTGGACCACTTT	CASSLTRTAQVDHF
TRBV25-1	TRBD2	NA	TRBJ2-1	TGTGCCAGCAGCCCGGAAAGACTAGCGGAGCCGCAGTTCTTC	CASSPERLAEPQFF
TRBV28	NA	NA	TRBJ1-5	TGTGCCAGCAGTCCCCCAAATCAGCCCCAGCATTTT	CASSPPNQPQHF
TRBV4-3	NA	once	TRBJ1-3	TGCGCCAGCAGCCGACACTCTGGAAACACCATATATTTT	CASSRHSGNTIYF